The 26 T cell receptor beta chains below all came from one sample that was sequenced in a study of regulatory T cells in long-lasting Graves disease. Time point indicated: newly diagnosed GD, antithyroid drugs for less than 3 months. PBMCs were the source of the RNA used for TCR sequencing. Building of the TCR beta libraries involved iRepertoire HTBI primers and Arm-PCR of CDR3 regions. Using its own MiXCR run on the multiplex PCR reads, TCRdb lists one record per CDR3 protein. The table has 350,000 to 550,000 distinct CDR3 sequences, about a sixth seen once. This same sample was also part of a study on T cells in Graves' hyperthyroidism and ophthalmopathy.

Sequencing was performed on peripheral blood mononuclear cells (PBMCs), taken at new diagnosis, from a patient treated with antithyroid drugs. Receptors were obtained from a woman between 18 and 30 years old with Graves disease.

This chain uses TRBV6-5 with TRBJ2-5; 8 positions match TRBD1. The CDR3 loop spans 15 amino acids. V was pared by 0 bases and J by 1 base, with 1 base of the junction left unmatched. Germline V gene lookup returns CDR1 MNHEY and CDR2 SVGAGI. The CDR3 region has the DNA TGTGCCAGCAGTTACTCGGGGACAGGCCAAGAGACCCAGTACTTC. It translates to CASSYSGTGQETQYF.

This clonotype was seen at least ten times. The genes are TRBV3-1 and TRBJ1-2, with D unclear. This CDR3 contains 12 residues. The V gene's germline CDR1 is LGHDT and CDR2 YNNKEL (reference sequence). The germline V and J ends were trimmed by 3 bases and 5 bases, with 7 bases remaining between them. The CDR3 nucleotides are TGTGCCAGCAGCCAGGCACAGTATGGCTACACCTTC. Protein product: CASSQAQYGYTF.

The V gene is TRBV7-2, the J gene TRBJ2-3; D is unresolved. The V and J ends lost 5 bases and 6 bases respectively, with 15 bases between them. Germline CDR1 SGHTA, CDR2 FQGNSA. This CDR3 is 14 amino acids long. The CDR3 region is CASSLNPLGDTQYF. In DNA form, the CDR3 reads TGTGCCAGCAGCCTAAACCCGCTAGGGGATACGCAGTATTTT.

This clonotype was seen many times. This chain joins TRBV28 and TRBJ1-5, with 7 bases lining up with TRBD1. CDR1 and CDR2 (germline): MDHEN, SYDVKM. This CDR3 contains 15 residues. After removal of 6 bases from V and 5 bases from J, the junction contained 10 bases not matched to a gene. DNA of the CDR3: TGTGCCAGCAGAGATACAGGGGCCGGAGATCAGCCCCAGCATTTT. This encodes CASRDTGAGDQPQHF.

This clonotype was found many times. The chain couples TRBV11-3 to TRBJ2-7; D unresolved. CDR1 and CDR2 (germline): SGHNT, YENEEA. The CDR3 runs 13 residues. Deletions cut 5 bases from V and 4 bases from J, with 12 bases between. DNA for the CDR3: TGTGCCAGCAGCGAAAATCAGAGATACGAGCAGTACTTC. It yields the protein CASSENQRYEQYF.

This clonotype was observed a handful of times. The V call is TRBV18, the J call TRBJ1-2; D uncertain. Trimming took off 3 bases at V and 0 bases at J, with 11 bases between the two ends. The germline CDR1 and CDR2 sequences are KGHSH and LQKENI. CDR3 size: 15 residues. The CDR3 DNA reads TGTGCCAGCTCACCTACGGACGCAGCTAACTATGGCTACACCTTC. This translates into CASSPTDAANYGYTF. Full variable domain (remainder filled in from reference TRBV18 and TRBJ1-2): NAGVMQNPRHLVRRRGQEARLRCSPMKGHSHVYWYRQLPEEGLKFMVYLQKENIIDESGMPKERFSAEFPKEGPSILRIQQVVRGDSAAYFCASSPTDAANYGYTFGSGTRLTVV.

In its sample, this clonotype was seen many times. CDR3 loop: CASSFEGYSNQPQHF. CDR3 bases: TGTGCCAGCAGTTTCGAGGGGTATAGCAATCAGCCCCAGCATTTT. The chain links TRBV28 to TRBJ1-5; D may be TRBD1 (5 bases). V was shortened by 3 bases and J by 0 bases, with 9 bases between the two germline ends. This CDR3 has 15 amino acids. CDR1 and CDR2 (germline): MDHEN, SYDVKM.

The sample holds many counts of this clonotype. The CDR3 DNA reads as TGCAGTGCTAGAGGAGGGGGAATAGGGTACGAGCAGTACTTC. Amino acids: CSARGGGIGYEQYF. This sequence joins TRBV20-1 and TRBJ2-7; D possibly corresponds to TRBD1 (6 bases). The CDR3 has 14 amino acids. Germline CDR1 DFQATT, CDR2 SNEGSKA (reference sequence). The V end was cut by 1 base, the J end by 4 bases, with 14 bases between.

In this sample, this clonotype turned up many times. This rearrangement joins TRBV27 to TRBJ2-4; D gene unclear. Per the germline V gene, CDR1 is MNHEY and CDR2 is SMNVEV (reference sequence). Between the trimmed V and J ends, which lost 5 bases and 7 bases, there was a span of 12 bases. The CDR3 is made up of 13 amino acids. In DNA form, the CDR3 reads TGTGCCAGCAGTCCGGAGTTGAGGAACATTCAGTACTTC. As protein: CASSPELRNIQYF.

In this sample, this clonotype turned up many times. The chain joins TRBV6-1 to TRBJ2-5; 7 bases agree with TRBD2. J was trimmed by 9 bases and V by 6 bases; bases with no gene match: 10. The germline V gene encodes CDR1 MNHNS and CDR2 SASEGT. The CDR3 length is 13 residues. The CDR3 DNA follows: TGTGCCAGCAGCAAGACTGGGGGAGGGGCCCAGTACTTC. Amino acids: CASSKTGGGAQYF.

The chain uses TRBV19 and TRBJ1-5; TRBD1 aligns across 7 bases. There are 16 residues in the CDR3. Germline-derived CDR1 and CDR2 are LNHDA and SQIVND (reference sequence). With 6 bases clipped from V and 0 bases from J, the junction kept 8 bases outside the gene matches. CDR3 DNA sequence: TGTGCCAGTAGCACCGACAGGGAACTTAGCAATCAGCCCCAGCATTTT. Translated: CASSTDRELSNQPQHF.

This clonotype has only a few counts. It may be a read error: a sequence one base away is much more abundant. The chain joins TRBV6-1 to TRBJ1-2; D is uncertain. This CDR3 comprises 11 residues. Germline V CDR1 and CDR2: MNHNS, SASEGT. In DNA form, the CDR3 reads TGTGCCAGCAGTGAAAATTATGGCTACGCCTTC. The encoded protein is CASSENYGYAF.

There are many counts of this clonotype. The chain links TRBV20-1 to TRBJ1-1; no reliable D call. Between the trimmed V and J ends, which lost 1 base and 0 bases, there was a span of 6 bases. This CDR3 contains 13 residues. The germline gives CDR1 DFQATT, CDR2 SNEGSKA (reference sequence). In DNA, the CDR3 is TGCAGTGCTAGAGGAGGTTTGAACACTGAAGCTTTCTTT. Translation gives CSARGGLNTEAFF.

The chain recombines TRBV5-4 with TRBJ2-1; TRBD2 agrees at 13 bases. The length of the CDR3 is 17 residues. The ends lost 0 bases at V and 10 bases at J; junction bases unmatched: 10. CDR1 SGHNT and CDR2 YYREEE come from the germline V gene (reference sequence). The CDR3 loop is CASSLDPGLAGVGEQFF. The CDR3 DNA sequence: TGTGCCAGCAGCTTGGATCCCGGACTAGCGGGAGTGGGGGAGCAGTTCTTC.

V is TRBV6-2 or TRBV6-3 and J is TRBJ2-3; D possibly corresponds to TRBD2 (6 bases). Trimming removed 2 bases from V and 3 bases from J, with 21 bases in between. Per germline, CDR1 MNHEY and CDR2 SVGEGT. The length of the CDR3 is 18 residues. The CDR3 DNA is TGTGCCAGCAGTTACGGTGGGAGGTTTACATTGCTGACAGATACGCAGTATTTT. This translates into CASSYGGRFTLLTDTQYF.

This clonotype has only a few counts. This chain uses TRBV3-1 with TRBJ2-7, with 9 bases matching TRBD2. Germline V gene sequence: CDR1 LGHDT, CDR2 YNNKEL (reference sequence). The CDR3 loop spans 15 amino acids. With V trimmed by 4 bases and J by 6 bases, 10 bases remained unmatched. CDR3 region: CASSPPGLARGEQYF. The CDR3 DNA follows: TGTGCCAGCAGCCCCCCCGGACTAGCGAGGGGCGAGCAGTACTTC.

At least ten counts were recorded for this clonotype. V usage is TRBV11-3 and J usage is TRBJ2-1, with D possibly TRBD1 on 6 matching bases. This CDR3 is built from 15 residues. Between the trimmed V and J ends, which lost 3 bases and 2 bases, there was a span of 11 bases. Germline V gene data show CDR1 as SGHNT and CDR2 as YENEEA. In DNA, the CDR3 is TGTGCCAGCAGCTTTCAGGGGACGACCTACAATGAGCAGTTCTTC. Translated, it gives CASSFQGTTYNEQFF.

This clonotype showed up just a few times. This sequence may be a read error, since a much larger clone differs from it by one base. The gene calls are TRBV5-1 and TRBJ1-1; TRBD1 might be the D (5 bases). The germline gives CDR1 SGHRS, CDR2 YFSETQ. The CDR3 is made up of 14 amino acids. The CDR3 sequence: CASRHGGTDTEASF. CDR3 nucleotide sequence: TGCGCCAGCAGACATGGGGGAACAGACACTGAAGCTTCCTTT. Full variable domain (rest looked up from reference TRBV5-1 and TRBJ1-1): KAGVTQTPRYLIKTRGQQVTLSCSPISGHRSVSWYQQTPGQGLQFLFEYFSETQRNKGNFPGRFSGRQFSNSRSEMNVSTLELGDSALYLCASRHGGTDTEASFGQGTRLTVV.

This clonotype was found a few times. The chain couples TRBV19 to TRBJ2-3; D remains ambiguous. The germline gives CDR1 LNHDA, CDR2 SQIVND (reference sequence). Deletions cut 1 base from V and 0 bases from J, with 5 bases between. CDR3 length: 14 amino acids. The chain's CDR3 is CASSIATSTDTQYF. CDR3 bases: TGTGCCAGTAGTATAGCGACTAGCACAGATACGCAGTATTTT.

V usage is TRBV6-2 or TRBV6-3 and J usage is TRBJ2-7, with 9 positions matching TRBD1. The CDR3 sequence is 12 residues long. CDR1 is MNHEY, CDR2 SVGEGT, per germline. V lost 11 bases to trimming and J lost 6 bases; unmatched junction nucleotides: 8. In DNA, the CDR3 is TGTGCCGCCCGGACAGGGGTCGGCGAGCAGTACTTC. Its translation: CAARTGVGEQYF.

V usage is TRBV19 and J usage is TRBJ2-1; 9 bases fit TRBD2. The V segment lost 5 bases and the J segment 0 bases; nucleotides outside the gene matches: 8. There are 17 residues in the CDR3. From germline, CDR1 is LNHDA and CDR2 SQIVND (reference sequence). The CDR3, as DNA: TGTGCCAGTAGTCTTCTCAGCGGGAGGCACTCCTACAATGAGCAGTTCTTC. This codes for CASSLLSGRHSYNEQFF.

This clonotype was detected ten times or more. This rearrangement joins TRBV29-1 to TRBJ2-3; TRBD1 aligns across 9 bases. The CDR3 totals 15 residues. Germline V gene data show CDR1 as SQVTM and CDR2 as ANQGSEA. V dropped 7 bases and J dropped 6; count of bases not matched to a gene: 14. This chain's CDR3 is CSAGTGTGIVDTQYF. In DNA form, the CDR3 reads TGCAGCGCGGGGACCGGGACAGGGATCGTGGATACGCAGTATTTT.

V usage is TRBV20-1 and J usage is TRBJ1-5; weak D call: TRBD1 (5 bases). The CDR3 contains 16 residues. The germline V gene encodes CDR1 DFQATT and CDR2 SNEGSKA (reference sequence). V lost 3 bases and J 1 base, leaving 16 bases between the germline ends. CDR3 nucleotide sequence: TGCAGTGCTAGTGGAACGGGGGAGGAAAGCAATCAGCCCCAGCATTTT. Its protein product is CSASGTGEESNQPQHF.

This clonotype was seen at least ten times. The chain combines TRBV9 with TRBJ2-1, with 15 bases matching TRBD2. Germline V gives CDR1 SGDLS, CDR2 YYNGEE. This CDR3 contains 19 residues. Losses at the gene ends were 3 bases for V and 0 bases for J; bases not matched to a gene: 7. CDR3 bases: TGTGCCAGCAGCGAGGGACTAGCGGGAGGTTATAGCTCCTACAATGAGCAGTTCTTC. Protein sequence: CASSEGLAGGYSSYNEQFF. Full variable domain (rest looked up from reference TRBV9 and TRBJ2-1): DSGVTQTPKHLITATGQRVTLRCSPRSGDLSVYWYQQSLDQGLQFLIQYYNGEERAKGNILERFSAQQFPDLHSELNLSSLELGDSALYFCASSEGLAGGYSSYNEQFFGPGTRLTVL.

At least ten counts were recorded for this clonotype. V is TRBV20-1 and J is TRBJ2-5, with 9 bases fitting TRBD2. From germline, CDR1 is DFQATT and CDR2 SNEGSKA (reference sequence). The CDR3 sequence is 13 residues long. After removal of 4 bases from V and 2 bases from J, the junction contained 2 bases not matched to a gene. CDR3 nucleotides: TGCAGTGCTATACTAGCGGGTCAAGAGACCCAGTACTTC. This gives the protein CSAILAGQETQYF.

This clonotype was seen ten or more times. The CDR3 coding sequence is TGTGCCAGCAGTTTAAGCGATAGGTTCGGGGAGCAGTTCTTC. It is translated as CASSLSDRFGEQFF. The V call is TRBV28, the J call TRBJ2-1, with D unclear. Germline V gene lookup returns CDR1 MDHEN and CDR2 SYDVKM. The CDR3 is 14 amino acids. V lost 2 bases and J 10 bases, leaving 15 bases between the germline ends.